The T cell receptor (beta chain) under discussion was sequenced for a study of blood T cell repertoires in COVID-19. Study-level information: Sites in the United States, Italy and Spain provided acute and convalescent COVID-19 samples. In each case, the material was cDNA or gDNA derived from T cells, B-cell-depleted T cells, or PBMCs.

Sequencing used immunoSEQ multiplex PCR; TCRdb keeps in-frame clones, though not all of them. The top ten clones hold 6.3% of a sample with approximately 85,000 clones, 85% to 95% of them seen once. This CDR3 spans 13 amino acids. In germline, CDR1 is MNHEY, CDR2 SVGAGI. V dropped 6 bases and J dropped 8; count of bases not matched to a gene: 7. The material sequenced was peripheral blood. The chain uses TRBV6-5 and TRBJ2-1; 7 nucleotides align to TRBD2. The TCR sequence derives from a woman aged 60-75 years with active COVID-19. CDR3 DNA sequence: TGTGCCAGCAGCGGCGGGAGCTGGGATGAGCAGTTCTTC. Translating gives CASSGGSWDEQFF.